This T cell receptor beta chain is from a study of T cell repertoires in cytomegalovirus infection. Each CDR3 protein is one row after TCRdb ran MiXCR on the reads. This table has about half a million distinct CDR3 sequences, 25% to 35% appearing once. This clonotype has a handful of counts. Its antigen remains unidentified. Specimen: cultured PBMCs, collected from culture after CMV antigen stimulation. This clonotype originated in a human donor in good health (CMV status not recorded). Some clones in this sample may be carry-over from other donors' samples.

The CDR3 nucleotides are TGTGCCAGCAGCTTTTTCACCGGGACCGAGGGGTATAATGAGCAGTTCTTC. As protein: CASSFFTGTEGYNEQFF. The chain joins TRBV7-6 to TRBJ2-1; D assignment may be TRBD1 or TRBD2 (5 bases each). This CDR3 is 17 amino acids long. Germline loops: CDR1 SGHVS, CDR2 FNYEAQ. Between the trimmed V and J ends, which lost 3 bases and 7 bases, there was a span of 22 bases.